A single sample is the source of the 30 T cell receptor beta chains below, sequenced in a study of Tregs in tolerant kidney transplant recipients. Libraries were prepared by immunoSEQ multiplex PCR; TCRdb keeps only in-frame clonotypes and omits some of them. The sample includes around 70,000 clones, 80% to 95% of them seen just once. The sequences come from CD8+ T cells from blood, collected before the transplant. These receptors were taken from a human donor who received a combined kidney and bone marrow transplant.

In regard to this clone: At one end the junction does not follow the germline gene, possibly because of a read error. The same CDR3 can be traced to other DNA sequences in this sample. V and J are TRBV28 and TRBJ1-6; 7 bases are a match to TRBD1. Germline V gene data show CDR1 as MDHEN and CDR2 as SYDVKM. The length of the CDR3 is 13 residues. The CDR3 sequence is CATRGTENSPLHF. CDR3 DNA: TGTGCCACCAGGGGGACAGAAAATTCCCCCCTCCACTTT.

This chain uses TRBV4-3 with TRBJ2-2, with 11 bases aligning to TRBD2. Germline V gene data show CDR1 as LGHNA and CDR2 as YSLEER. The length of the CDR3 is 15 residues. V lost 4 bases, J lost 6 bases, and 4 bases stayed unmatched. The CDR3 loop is CASSLTSGVAGELFF. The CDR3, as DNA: TGCGCCAGCAGCCTGACTAGCGGGGTCGCCGGGGAGCTGTTTTTT.

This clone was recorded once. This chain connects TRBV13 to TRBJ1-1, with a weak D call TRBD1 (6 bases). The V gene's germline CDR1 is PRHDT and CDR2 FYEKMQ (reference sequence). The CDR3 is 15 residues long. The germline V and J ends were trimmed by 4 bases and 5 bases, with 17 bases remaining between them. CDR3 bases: TGTGCCAGCAGCTCTGTAGACAGGTTGGGGACTGAAGCTTTCTTT. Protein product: CASSSVDRLGTEAFF.

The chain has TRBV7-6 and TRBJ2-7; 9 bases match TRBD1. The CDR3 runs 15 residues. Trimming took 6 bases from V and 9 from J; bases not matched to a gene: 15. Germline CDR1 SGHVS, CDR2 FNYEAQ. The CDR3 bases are TGTGCCAGCAGTCCGACGGGACAGGGCTTAGCTTCGCAGTACTTC. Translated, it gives CASSPTGQGLASQYF.

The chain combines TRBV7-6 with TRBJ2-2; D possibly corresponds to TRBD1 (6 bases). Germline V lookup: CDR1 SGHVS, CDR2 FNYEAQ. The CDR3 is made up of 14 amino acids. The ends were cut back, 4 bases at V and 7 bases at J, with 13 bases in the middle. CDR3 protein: CASSSLQGGGELFF. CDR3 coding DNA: TGTGCCAGCAGCTCACTACAGGGTGGCGGGGAGCTGTTTTTT.

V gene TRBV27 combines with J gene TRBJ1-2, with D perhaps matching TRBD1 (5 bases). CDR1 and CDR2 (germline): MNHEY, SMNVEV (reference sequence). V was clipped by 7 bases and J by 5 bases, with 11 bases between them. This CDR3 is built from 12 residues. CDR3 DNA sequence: TGTGCCAGCAAGGGGTTGGCATATGGCTACACCTTC. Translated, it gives CASKGLAYGYTF.

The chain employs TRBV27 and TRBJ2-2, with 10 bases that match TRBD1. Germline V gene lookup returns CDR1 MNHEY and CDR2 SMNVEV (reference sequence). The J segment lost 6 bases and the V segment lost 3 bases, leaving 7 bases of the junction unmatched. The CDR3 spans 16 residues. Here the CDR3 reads CASSFRQGAISGELFF. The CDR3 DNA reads TGTGCCAGCAGTTTCCGACAGGGGGCGATCTCCGGGGAGCTGTTTTTT.

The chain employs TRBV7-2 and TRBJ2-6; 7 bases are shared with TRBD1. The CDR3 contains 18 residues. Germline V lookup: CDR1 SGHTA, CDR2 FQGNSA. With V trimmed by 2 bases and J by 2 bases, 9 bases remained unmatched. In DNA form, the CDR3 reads TGTGCCAGCAGCTTATACGCCTCTACAGGGGCTGGGGCCAACGTCCTGACTTTC. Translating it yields CASSLYASTGAGANVLTF.

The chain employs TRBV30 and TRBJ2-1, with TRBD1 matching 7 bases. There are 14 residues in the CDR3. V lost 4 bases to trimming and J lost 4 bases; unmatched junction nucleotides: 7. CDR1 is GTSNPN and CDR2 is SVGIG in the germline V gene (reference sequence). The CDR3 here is CAWKRRDSYNEQFF. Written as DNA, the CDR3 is TGTGCCTGGAAACGCCGGGACAGTTACAATGAGCAGTTCTTC.

In nucleotides, the CDR3 is TGTGCCAGCAGCTTAGTCATGAGTAATGAGCAGTTCTTC. Translated, it gives CASSLVMSNEQFF. The gene calls are TRBV7-9 and TRBJ2-1; D not resolved. Germline CDR1 reads SEHNR; CDR2 reads FQNEAQ (reference sequence). CDR3 length equals 13 residues. V lost 1 base and J 7 bases, leaving 8 bases between the germline ends.

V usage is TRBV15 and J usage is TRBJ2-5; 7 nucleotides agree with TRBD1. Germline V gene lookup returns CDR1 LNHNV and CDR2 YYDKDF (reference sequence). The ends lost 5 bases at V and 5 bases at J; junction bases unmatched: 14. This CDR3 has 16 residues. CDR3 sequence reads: CATSVTGQDLEETQYF. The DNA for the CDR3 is TGTGCCACCAGCGTAACCGGACAGGACCTCGAGGAGACCCAGTACTTC.

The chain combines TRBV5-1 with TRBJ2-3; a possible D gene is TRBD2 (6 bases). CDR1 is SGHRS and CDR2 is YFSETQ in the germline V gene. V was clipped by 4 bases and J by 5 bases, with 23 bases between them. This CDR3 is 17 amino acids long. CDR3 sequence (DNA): TGCGCCAGCAGCCCAGCCGGTGGTGCGGGATATCGAGATACGCAGTATTTT. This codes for CASSPAGGAGYRDTQYF. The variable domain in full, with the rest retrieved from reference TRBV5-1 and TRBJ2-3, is KAGVTQTPRYLIKTRGQQVTLSCSPISGHRSVSWYQQTPGQGLQFLFEYFSETQRNKGNFPGRFSGRQFSNSRSEMNVSTLELGDSALYLCASSPAGGAGYRDTQYFGPGTRLTVL.

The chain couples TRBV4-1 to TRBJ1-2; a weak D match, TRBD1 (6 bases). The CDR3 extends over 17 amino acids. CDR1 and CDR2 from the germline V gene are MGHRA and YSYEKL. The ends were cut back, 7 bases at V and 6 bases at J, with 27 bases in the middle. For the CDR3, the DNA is TGCGCCAGCACCACACAAGCTGGGGGCACCGCGGGAGATGGCTACACCTTC. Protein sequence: CASTTQAGGTAGDGYTF.

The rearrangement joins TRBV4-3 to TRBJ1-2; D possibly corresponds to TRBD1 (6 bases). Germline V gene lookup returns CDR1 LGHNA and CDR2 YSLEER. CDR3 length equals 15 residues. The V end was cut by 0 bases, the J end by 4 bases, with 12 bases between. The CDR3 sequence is CASSQDARGPYGYTF. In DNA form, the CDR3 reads TGCGCCAGCAGCCAAGATGCCAGGGGCCCCTATGGCTACACCTTC.

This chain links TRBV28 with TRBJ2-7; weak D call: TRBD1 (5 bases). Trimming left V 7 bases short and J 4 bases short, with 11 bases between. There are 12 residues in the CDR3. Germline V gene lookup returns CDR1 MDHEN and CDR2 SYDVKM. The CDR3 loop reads CASKGFLYEQYF. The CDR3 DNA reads TGTGCCAGCAAGGGGTTTCTTTACGAGCAGTACTTC.

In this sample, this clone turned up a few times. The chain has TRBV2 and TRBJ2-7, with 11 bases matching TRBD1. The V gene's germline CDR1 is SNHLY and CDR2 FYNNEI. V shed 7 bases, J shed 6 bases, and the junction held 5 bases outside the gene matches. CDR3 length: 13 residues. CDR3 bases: TGTGCCAGCACCGGACAGGGGGCAATCGAGCAGTACTTC. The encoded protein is CASTGQGAIEQYF.

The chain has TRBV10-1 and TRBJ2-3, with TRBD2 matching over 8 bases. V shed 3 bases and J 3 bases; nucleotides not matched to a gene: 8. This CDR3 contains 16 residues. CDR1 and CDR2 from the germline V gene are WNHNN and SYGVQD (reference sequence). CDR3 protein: CASSEFGGGKTDTQYF. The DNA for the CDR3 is TGCGCCAGCAGTGAATTTGGCGGGGGGAAGACAGATACGCAGTATTTT.

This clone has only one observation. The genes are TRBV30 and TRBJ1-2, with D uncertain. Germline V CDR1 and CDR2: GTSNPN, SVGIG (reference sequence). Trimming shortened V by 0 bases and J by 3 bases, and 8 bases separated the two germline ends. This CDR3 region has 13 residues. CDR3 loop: CAWSVAGYYGYTF. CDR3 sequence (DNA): TGTGCCTGGAGTGTCGCGGGGTACTATGGCTACACCTTC.

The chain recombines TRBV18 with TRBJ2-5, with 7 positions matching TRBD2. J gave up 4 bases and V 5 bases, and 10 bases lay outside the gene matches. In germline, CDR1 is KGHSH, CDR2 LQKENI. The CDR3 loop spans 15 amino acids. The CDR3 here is CASSASGALGETQYF. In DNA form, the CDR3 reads TGTGCCAGCTCAGCAAGCGGGGCCTTGGGAGAGACCCAGTACTTC.

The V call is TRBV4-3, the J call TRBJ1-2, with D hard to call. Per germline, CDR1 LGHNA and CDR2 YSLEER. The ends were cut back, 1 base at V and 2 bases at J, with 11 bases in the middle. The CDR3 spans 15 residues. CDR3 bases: TGCGCCAGCAGCCAAGGGGTTGCGGGAAACTATGGCTACACCTTC. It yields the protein CASSQGVAGNYGYTF.

The DNA for the CDR3 is TGTGCCAGGGACAACACAGATACGCAGTATTTT. Its protein is CARDNTDTQYF. This sequence joins TRBV19 and TRBJ2-3; weak D call: TRBD1 (5 bases). Between the trimmed V and J ends, which lost 9 bases and 2 bases, there was a span of 6 bases. CDR1 is LNHDA, CDR2 SQIVND, per germline (reference sequence). There are 11 residues in the CDR3.

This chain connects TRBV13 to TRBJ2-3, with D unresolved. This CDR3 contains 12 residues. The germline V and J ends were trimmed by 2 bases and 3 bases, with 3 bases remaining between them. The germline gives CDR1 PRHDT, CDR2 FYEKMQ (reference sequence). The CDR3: CASSLPTDTQYF. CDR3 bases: TGTGCCAGCAGCTTACCGACAGATACGCAGTATTTT.

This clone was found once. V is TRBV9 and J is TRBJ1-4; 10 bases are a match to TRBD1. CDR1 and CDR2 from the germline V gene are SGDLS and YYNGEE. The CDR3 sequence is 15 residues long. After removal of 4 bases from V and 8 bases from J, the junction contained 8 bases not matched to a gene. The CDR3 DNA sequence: TGTGCCAGCAGCTCGAATGGACAGGGGGACGAAAAACTGTTTTTT. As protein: CASSSNGQGDEKLFF. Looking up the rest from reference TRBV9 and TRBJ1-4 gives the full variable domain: DSGVTQTPKHLITATGQRVTLRCSPRSGDLSVYWYQQSLDQGLQFLIQYYNGEERAKGNILERFSAQQFPDLHSELNLSSLELGDSALYFCASSSNGQGDEKLFFGSGTQLSVL.

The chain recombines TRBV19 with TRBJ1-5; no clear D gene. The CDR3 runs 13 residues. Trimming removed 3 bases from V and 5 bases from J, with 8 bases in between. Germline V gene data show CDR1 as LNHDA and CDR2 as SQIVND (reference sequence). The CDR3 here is CASSIYSYQPQHF. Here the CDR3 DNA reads TGTGCCAGTAGTATCTATTCGTATCAGCCCCAGCATTTT.

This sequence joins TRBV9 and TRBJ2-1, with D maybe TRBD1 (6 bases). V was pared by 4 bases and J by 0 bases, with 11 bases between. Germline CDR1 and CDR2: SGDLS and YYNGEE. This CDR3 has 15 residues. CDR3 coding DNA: TGTGCCAGCAGCCTGCAGGACAGCTCCTACAATGAGCAGTTCTTC. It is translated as CASSLQDSSYNEQFF.

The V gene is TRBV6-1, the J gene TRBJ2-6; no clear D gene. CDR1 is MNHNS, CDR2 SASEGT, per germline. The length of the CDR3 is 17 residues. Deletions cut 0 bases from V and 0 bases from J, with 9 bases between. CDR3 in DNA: TGTGCCAGCAGTGAAGCCGACTCCAGCTCTGGGGCCAACGTCCTGACTTTC. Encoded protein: CASSEADSSSGANVLTF.

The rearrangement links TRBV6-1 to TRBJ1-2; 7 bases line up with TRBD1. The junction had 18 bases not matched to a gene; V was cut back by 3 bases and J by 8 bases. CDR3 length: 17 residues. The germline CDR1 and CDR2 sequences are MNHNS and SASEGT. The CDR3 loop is CASSDRRGGGISFGYTF. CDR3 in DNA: TGTGCCAGCAGTGATAGGAGAGGGGGCGGAATTTCTTTCGGCTACACCTTC.

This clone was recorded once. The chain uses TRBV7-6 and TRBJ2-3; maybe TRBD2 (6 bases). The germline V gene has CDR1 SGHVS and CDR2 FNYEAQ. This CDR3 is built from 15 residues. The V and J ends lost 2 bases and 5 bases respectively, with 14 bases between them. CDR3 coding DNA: TGTGCCAGCAGCTTATTCGGCGGGACTGTAGATACGCAGTATTTT. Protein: CASSLFGGTVDTQYF. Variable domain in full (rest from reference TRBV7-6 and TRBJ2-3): GAGVSQSPRYKVTKRGQDVALRCDPISGHVSLYWYRQALGQGPEFLTYFNYEAQQDKSGLPNDRFSAERPEGSISTLTIQRTEQRDSAMYRCASSLFGGTVDTQYFGPGTRLTVL.

The CDR3 reads CASSSGRGETEAFF. CDR3 DNA sequence: TGTGCCAGCAGCTCAGGCAGGGGCGAGACTGAAGCTTTCTTT. The chain joins TRBV11-2 to TRBJ1-1; weak D call: TRBD1 (6 bases). The CDR3 runs 14 residues. Per the germline V gene, CDR1 is SGHAT and CDR2 is FQNNGV. V lost 4 bases and J 5 bases, leaving 14 bases between the germline ends.

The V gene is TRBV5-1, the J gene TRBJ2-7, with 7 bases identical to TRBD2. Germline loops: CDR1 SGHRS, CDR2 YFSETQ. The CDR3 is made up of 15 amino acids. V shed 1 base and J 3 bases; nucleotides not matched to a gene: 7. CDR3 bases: TGCGCCAGCAGCTTGACGGGGAGGGAGATCTACGAGCAGTACTTC. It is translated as CASSLTGREIYEQYF.